The 16 T cell receptor beta chains below were found in one sample sequenced in a study of T cell clones after liver transplantation. Sequenced by immunoSEQ multiplex PCR; TCRdb stores in-frame clones only, minus some. The sample records tens of thousands of clones, 80% being singletons. The material sequenced was CD4+ T cells from blood, taken 12 months after liver transplant. The receptors come from a human patient who received a liver transplant. The graft donor may have given rise to some T cells.

V usage is TRBV30 and J usage is TRBJ2-5; 7 positions agree with TRBD1. V shed 3 bases and J 1 base; nucleotides not matched to a gene: 11. The CDR3 has 16 amino acids. Germline-derived CDR1 and CDR2 are GTSNPN and SVGIG (reference sequence). For the CDR3, the DNA is TGTGCCTGGAGCTCCTTTAAGACAGGGACCCAAGAGACCCAGTACTTC. Translation: CAWSSFKTGTQETQYF.

The genes are TRBV9 and TRBJ2-1; 8 bases are a match to TRBD1. After removal of 6 bases from V and 4 bases from J, the junction contained 9 bases not matched to a gene. From germline, CDR1 is SGDLS and CDR2 YYNGEE. The CDR3 is made up of 15 amino acids. Here the CDR3 DNA reads TGTGCCAGCACCTTTCAGGGGGCACCATACAATGAGCAGTTCTTC. Protein product: CASTFQGAPYNEQFF.

J is TRBJ2-1 and V is TRBV28; 13 nucleotides agree with TRBD2. CDR3 length equals 15 residues. Germline V gives CDR1 MDHEN, CDR2 SYDVKM. V dropped 7 bases and J dropped 9; count of bases not matched to a gene: 9. CDR3 coding DNA: TGTGCCAGCAAACTAGCGGGAGGGGCGGGAGGTGAGCAGTTCTTC. Its translation is CASKLAGGAGGEQFF.

The rearrangement uses TRBV27 and TRBJ1-2; D is ambiguous. The CDR3 has 12 amino acids. V was pared by 4 bases and J by 4 bases, with 7 bases between. CDR1 and CDR2 from the germline V gene are MNHEY and SMNVEV (reference sequence). CDR3 amino acids: CASSYQGYGYTF. For the CDR3, the DNA is TGTGCCAGCAGTTACCAAGGCTATGGCTACACCTTC.

This sequence joins TRBV28 and TRBJ1-1; D ambiguous. CDR3 size: 11 residues. The V end was cut by 5 bases, the J end by 3 bases, with 4 bases between. Germline CDR1 is MDHEN and CDR2 is SYDVKM. The CDR3 DNA reads TGTGCCAGCAGTGGATACACTGAAGCTTTCTTT. This sequence encodes CASSGYTEAFF.

This sequence joins TRBV7-9 and TRBJ2-3; no clear D. Germline CDR1 and CDR2: SEHNR and FQNEAQ (reference sequence). V was shortened by 3 bases and J by 2 bases, with 9 bases between the two germline ends. This CDR3 contains 14 residues. In DNA, the CDR3 is TGTGCCAGCAGCTTGCAACTTAACACAGATACGCAGTATTTT. The encoded protein is CASSLQLNTDTQYF.

The chain is built from TRBV7-2 and TRBJ1-2; 12 bases line up with TRBD1. The germline V gene encodes CDR1 SGHTA and CDR2 FQGNSA. V lost 0 bases, J lost 4 bases, and 3 bases stayed unmatched. This CDR3 has 16 residues. The CDR3: CASSLARGQGAYGYTF. The CDR3 nucleotides are TGTGCCAGCAGCTTAGCGAGGGGACAGGGGGCCTATGGCTACACCTTC. The whole variable domain, filled in from reference TRBV7-2 and TRBJ1-2, reads GAGVSQSPSNKVTEKGKDVELRCDPISGHTALYWYRQSLGQGLEFLIYFQGNSAPDKSGLPSDRFSAERTGGSVSTLTIQRTQQEDSAVYLCASSLARGQGAYGYTFGSGTRLTVV.

This clone occurred once. The chain joins TRBV2 to TRBJ1-1; D is uncertain. Germline loops: CDR1 SNHLY, CDR2 FYNNEI. There are 13 residues in the CDR3. The germline V and J ends were trimmed by 9 bases and 0 bases, with 11 bases remaining between them. The CDR3 sequence: CASQKTVNTEAFF. For the CDR3, the DNA is TGTGCCAGTCAGAAGACGGTGAACACTGAAGCTTTCTTT.

The chain couples TRBV5-1 to TRBJ1-2, with a tentative D call TRBD1 (5 bases). The germline gives CDR1 SGHRS, CDR2 YFSETQ. The length of the CDR3 is 16 residues. The germline V and J ends were trimmed by 0 bases and 4 bases, with 16 bases remaining between them. The CDR3 loop is CASSLDPSRAAYGYTF. The CDR3 DNA reads TGCGCCAGCAGCTTGGACCCCAGCAGGGCTGCCTATGGCTACACCTTC.

V usage is TRBV2 and J usage is TRBJ1-5; D is unresolved. This CDR3 is 14 amino acids long. V shed 4 bases and J shed 2 bases, with 9 bases lying between them. Germline lookup yields CDR1 SNHLY and CDR2 FYNNEI. In DNA, the CDR3 is TGTGCCAGCAGTGTACAGAGGGGCAATCAGCCCCAGCATTTT. Translated, it gives CASSVQRGNQPQHF.

The chain employs TRBV6-1 and TRBJ2-7; D not resolved. CDR1 and CDR2 from the germline V gene are MNHNS and SASEGT. Between the trimmed V and J ends, which lost 1 base and 4 bases, there was a span of 8 bases. The CDR3 is 13 amino acids. The CDR3 bases are TGTGCCAGCAGTGAAGGCAGGTTGTACGAGCAGTACTTC. Protein: CASSEGRLYEQYF.

The chain carries TRBV14 and TRBJ2-5; 7 bases align to TRBD1. V shed 3 bases, J shed 3 bases, and the junction held 4 bases outside the gene matches. This CDR3 spans 14 amino acids. Germline-derived CDR1 and CDR2 are SGHDN and FVKESK. Here the CDR3 reads CASSQIGTEETQYF. Here the CDR3 DNA reads TGTGCCAGCAGCCAGATTGGGACAGAAGAGACCCAGTACTTC.

V usage is TRBV4-2 and J usage is TRBJ2-7, with D possibly TRBD2 on 6 matching bases. The CDR3 has 16 amino acids. The V and J ends lost 1 base and 0 bases respectively, with 13 bases between them. Per the germline V gene, CDR1 is LGHNA and CDR2 is YNFKEQ. In DNA, the CDR3 is TGTGCCAGCAGCCAAGGTAGCGGACCCGTCTCCTACGAGCAGTACTTC. This codes for CASSQGSGPVSYEQYF.

The table lists this clone with a count of one. The chain employs TRBV28 and TRBJ2-2, with D uncertain. This CDR3 is built from 12 residues. V lost 3 bases and J 5 bases, leaving 4 bases between the germline ends. The germline CDR1 and CDR2 sequences are MDHEN and SYDVKM. In nucleotides, the CDR3 is TGTGCCAGCAGTTTTCAAACCGGGGAGCTGTTTTTT. Residues: CASSFQTGELFF.

The rearrangement joins TRBV7-2 to TRBJ1-5; D gene unclear. Looked up from germline, CDR1 is SGHTA and CDR2 is FQGNSA. V lost 4 bases to trimming and J lost 2 bases, with 24 bases between them. The CDR3 loop spans 19 amino acids. The CDR3 coding sequence is TGTGCCAGCAGCTCAGCACCTTATCGGGGTCCTCGGGGCAATCAGCCCCAGCATTTT. Amino acids: CASSSAPYRGPRGNQPQHF.

The chain is built from TRBV11-2 and TRBJ2-2; tentative D call: TRBD2 (6 bases). The V gene's germline CDR1 is SGHAT and CDR2 FQNNGV. Trimming removed 6 bases at V and 0 bases at J, with 14 bases between. This CDR3 comprises 16 residues. The DNA for the CDR3 is TGTGCCAGCAGATACGGCGGGAACGCGAACACCGGGGAGCTGTTTTTT. Amino acids: CASRYGGNANTGELFF.